This entry concerns a single T cell receptor (beta chain). The sample comes from a study of shared clonotypes between healthy human individuals. V lost 6 bases, J lost 2 bases, and 17 bases lay in between. CDR3 length: 15 residues. Germline V gives CDR1 MNHEY, CDR2 SMNVEV (reference sequence). Libraries were prepared by immunoSEQ multiplex PCR; TCRdb keeps only in-frame clonotypes and omits some of them. This sample has about 2.3 million clones, with 85% to 95% found just once. The source material was naive CD4+ T cells from PBMCs. The subset: CD45RA+ positively selected. The TCR sequence derives from a man aged 18-30 years in good health. Some clones in this sample may be carry-over from other donors' samples. This chain connects TRBV27 to TRBJ2-7; D may match TRBD1 or TRBD2 (6 bases each). CDR3: CASRYLRDTTYEQYF. CDR3 in DNA: TGTGCCAGCAGGTATCTGCGGGACACTACCTACGAGCAGTACTTC.